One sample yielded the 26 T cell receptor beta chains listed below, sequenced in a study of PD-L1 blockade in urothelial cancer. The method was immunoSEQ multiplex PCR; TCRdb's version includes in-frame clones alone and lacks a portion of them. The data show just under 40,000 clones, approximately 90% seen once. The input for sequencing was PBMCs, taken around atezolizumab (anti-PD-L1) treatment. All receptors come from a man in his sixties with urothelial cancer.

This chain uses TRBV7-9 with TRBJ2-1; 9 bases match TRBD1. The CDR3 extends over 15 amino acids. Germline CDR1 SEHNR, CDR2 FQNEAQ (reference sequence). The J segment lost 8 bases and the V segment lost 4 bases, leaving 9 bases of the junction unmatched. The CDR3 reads CASSSKTGGVDEQFF. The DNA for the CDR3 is TGTGCCAGCAGCTCGAAGACAGGGGGAGTCGATGAGCAGTTCTTC.

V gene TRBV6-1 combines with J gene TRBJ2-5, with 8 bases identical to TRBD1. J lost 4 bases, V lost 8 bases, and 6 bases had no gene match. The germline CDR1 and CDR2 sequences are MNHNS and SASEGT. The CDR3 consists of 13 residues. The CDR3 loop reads CASGGQGLETQYF. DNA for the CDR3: TGTGCCAGCGGAGGACAGGGTCTAGAGACCCAGTACTTC.

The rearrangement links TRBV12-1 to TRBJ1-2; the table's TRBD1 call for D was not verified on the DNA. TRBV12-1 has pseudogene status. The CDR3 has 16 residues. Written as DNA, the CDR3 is TGTGCCAGCCGTCCCGGGACAGGGCGTACTAACTATGGCTACACCTTC. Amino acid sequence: CASRPGTGRTNYGYTF.

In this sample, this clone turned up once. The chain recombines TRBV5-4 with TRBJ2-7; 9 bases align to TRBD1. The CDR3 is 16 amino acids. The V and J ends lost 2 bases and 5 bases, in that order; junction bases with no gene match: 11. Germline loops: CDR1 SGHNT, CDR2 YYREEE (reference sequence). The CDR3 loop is CASSLGAGQGFNEQYF. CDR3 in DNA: TGTGCCAGCAGCTTAGGAGCGGGACAGGGCTTCAACGAGCAGTACTTC.

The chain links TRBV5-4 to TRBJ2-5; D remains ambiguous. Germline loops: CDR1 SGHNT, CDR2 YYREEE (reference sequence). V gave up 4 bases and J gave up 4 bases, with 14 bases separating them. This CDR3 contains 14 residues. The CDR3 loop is CASSGVSSPETQYF. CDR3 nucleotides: TGTGCCAGCAGCGGAGTTTCGAGCCCAGAGACCCAGTACTTC.

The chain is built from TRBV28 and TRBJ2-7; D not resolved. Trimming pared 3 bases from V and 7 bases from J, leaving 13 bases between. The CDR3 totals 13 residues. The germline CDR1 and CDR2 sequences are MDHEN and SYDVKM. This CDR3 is CASSFGERGEQYF. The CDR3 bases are TGTGCCAGCAGTTTCGGAGAGCGTGGGGAGCAGTACTTC.

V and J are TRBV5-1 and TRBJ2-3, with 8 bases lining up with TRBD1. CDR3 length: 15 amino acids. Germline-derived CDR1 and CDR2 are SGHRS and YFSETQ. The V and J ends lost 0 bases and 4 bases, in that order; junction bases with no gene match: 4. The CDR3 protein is CASSLGAGGADTQYF. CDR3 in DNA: TGCGCCAGCAGCTTGGGGGCAGGGGGCGCAGATACGCAGTATTTT.

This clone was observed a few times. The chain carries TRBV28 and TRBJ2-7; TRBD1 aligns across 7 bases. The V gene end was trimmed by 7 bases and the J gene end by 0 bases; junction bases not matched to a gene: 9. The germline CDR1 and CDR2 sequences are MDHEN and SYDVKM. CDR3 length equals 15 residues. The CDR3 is CASTNQGGYSYEQYF. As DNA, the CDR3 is TGTGCCAGCACCAACCAAGGGGGCTACTCCTACGAGCAGTACTTC.

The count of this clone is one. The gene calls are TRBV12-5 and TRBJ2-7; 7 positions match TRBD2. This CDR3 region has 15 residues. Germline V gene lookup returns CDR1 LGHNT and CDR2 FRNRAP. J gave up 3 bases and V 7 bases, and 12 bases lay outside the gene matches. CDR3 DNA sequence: TGTGCTAGTGACTTATCCCGGGACTATCACTACGAGCAGTACTTC. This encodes CASDLSRDYHYEQYF.

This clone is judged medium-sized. CDR3 amino acids: CASSYSWTTGAEAFF. The CDR3 DNA reads TGTGCCAGCAGTTACTCCTGGACAACTGGGGCTGAAGCTTTCTTT. The chain has TRBV6-5 and TRBJ1-1; TRBD1 is a possible D gene (5 bases). The CDR3 spans 15 residues. Per the germline V gene, CDR1 is MNHEY and CDR2 is SVGAGI. The V end lost 0 bases, the J end lost 6 bases, and 14 bases lay between the germline ends.

CDR3 residues: CASSQDPGQPQHF. In DNA form, the CDR3 reads TGTGCCAGCAGCCAAGACCCGGGTCAGCCCCAGCATTTT. This sequence joins TRBV14 and TRBJ1-5; unclear D gene. The CDR3 runs to 13 residues. Trimming removed 0 bases at V and 6 bases at J, with 6 bases between. Germline CDR1 SGHDN, CDR2 FVKESK. The complete variable domain, with remaining parts taken from reference TRBV14 and TRBJ1-5, reads EAGVTQFPSHSVIEKGQTVTLRCDPISGHDNLYWYRRVMGKEIKFLLHFVKESKQDESGMPNNRFLAERTGGTYSTLKVQPAELEDSGVYFCASSQDPGQPQHFGDGTRLSIL.

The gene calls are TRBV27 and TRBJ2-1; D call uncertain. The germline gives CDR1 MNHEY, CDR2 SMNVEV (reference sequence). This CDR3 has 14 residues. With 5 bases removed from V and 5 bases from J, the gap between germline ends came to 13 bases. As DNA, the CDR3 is TGTGCCAGCAGTCCCGCCGACCGGGACAATGAGCAGTTCTTC. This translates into CASSPADRDNEQFF.

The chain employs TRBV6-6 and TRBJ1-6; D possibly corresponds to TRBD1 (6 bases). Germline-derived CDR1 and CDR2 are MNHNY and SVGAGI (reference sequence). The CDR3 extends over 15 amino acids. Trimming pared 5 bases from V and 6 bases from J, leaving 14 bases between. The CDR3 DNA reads TGTGCCAGCAGTGCTACAGGGCCCGGTAATTCACCCCTCCACTTT. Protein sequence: CASSATGPGNSPLHF.

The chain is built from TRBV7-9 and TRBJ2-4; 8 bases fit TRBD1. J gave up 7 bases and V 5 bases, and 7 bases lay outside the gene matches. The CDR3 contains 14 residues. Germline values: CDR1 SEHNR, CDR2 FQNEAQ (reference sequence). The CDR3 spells CASSLEGQVNIQYF. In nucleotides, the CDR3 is TGTGCCAGCAGCCTAGAGGGACAGGTCAACATTCAGTACTTC.

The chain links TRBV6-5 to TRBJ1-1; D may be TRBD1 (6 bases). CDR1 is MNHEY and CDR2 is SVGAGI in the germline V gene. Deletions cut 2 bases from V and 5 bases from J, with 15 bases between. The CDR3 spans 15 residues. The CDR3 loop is CASSYGQNGYTEAFF. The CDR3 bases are TGTGCCAGCAGTTACGGACAGAATGGGTATACTGAAGCTTTCTTT.

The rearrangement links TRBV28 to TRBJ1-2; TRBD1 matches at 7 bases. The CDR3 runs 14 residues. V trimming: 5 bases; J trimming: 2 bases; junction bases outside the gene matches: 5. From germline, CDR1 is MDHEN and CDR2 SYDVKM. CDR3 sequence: CASSRDSRNYGYTF. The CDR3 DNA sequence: TGTGCCAGCAGTAGGGACAGCAGGAACTATGGCTACACCTTC.

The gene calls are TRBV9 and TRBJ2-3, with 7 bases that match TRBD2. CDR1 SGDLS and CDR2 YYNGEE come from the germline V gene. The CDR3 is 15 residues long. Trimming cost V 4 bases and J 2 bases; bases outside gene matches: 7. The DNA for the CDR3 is TGTGCCAGCAGCCCCACCGGGACTAACACAGATACGCAGTATTTT. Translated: CASSPTGTNTDTQYF.

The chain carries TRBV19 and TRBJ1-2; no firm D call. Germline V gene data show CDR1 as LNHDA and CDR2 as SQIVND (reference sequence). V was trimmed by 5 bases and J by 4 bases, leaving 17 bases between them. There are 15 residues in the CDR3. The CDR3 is CASSPLGGSAYGYTF. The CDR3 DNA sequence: TGTGCCAGTAGTCCTCTGGGAGGCAGCGCCTATGGCTACACCTTC.

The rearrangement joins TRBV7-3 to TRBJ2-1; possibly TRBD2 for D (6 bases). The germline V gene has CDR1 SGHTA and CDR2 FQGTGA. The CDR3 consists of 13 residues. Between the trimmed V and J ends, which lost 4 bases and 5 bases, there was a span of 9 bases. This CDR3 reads CASSSGLNNEQFF. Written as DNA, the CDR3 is TGTGCCAGCAGCTCGGGACTTAACAATGAGCAGTTCTTC.

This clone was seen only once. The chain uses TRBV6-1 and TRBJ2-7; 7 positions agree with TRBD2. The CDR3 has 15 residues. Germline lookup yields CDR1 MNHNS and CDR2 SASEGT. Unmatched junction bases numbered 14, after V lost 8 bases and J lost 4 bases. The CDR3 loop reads CASAGDQLLLYEQYF. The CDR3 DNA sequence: TGTGCCAGCGCGGGGGACCAACTCCTCCTTTACGAGCAGTACTTC.

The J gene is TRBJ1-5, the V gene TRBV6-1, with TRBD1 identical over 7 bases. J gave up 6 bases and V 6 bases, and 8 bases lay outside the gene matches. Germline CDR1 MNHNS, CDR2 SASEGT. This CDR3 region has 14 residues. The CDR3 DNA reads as TGTGCCAGCAGACCGCGACAGGGTTCTCAGCCCCAGCATTTT. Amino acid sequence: CASRPRQGSQPQHF.

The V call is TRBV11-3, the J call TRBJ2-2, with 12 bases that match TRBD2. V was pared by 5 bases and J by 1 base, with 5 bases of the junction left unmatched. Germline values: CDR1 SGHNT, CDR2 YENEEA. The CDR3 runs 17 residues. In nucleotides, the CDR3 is TGTGCCAGCAGCAAAAGACTAGCGGGAGAGAACACCGGGGAGCTGTTTTTT. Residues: CASSKRLAGENTGELFF. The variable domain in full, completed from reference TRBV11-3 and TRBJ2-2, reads EAGVVQSPRYKIIEKKQPVAFWCNPISGHNTLYWYLQNLGQGPELLIRYENEEAVDDSQLPKDRFSAERLKGVDSTLKIQPAELGDSAVYLCASSKRLAGENTGELFFGEGSRLTVL.

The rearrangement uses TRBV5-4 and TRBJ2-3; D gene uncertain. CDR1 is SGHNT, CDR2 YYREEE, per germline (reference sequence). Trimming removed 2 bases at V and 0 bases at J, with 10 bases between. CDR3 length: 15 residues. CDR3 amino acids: CASSFPHGSTDTQYF. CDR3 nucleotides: TGTGCCAGCAGCTTCCCGCACGGGAGCACAGATACGCAGTATTTT.

CDR3 sequence (DNA): TGTGCCATCAGAAGAGCGGGGGTCACAGATACGCAGTATTTT. Its translation is CAIRRAGVTDTQYF. This chain joins TRBV10-3 and TRBJ2-3; 8 positions agree with TRBD2. After removal of 6 bases from V and 2 bases from J, the junction contained 4 bases not matched to a gene. This CDR3 region has 14 residues. CDR1 and CDR2 from the germline V gene are ENHRY and SYGVKD.

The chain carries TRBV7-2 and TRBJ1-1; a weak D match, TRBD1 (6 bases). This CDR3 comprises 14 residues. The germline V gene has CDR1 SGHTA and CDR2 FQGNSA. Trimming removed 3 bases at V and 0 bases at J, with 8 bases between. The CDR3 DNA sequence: TGTGCCAGCAGCTTGGGGGCCATGAACACTGAAGCTTTCTTT. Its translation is CASSLGAMNTEAFF.

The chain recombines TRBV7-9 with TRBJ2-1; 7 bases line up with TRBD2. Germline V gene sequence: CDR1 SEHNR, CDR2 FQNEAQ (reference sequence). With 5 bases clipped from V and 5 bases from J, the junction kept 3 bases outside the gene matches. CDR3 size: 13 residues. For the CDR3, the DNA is TGTGCCAGCAGCGCAAGCGGGAACAATGAGCAGTTCTTC. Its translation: CASSASGNNEQFF.